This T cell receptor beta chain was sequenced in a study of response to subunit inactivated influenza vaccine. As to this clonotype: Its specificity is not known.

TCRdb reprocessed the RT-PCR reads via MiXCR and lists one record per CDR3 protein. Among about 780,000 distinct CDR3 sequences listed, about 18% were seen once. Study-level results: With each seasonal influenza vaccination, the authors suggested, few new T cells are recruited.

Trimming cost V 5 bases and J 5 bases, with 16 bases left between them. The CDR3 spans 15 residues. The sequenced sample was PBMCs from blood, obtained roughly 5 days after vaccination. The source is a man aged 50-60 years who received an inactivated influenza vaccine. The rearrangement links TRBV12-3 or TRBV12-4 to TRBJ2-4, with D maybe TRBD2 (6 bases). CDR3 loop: CASSPSLAPENIQYF. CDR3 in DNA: TGTGCCAGCAGTCCCTCGCTAGCGCCAGAAAACATTCAGTACTTC.